These 17 T cell receptor beta chains came from one sample sequenced in a study of shared clonotypes between healthy human individuals. Sequenced by immunoSEQ multiplex PCR; TCRdb stores in-frame clones only, minus some. This table holds some 1,100,000 clones, around 78% found once. The specimen sequenced was memory CD4+ T cells from PBMCs. Stated subset: CD45RA-negative fraction. These receptors all stem from a man between 18 and 35 years old in good health. Some clones in this sample may be carry-over from other donors' samples.

On this clone itself: Within the sample, other DNA sequences also encode this same CDR3. This chain joins TRBV7-9 and TRBJ2-1, with D unclear. V shed 1 base and J shed 9 bases, with 4 bases lying between them. Germline assignment: CDR1 SEHNR and CDR2 FQNEAQ (reference sequence). This CDR3 is built from 11 residues. The CDR3, as DNA: TGTGCCAGCAGCTTAGGGGGTGAGCAGTTCTTC. It specifies CASSLGGEQFF.

The genes are TRBV27 and TRBJ2-1; 11 nucleotides line up with TRBD2. The CDR3 has 17 residues. J gave up 0 bases and V 4 bases, and 5 bases lay outside the gene matches. Germline-derived CDR1 and CDR2 are MNHEY and SMNVEV (reference sequence). CDR3 nucleotide sequence: TGTGCCAGCAGTTCAGCTAGCGGGAGGAGCTCCTACAATGAGCAGTTCTTC. This gives the protein CASSSASGRSSYNEQFF.

This clone has only one observation. The chain uses TRBV6-1 and TRBJ1-2; unclear D gene. V lost 5 bases, J lost 6 bases, and 7 bases lay in between. The CDR3 extends over 11 amino acids. Looked up from germline, CDR1 is MNHNS and CDR2 is SASEGT. The chain's CDR3 is CASSSPDGYTF. The CDR3 DNA sequence: TGTGCCAGCAGTTCCCCGGATGGCTACACCTTC.

The gene calls are TRBV5-5 and TRBJ2-2, with D hard to call. V was shortened by 2 bases and J by 8 bases, with 13 bases between the two germline ends. Germline assignment: CDR1 SGHKS and CDR2 YYEKEE (reference sequence). This CDR3 has 14 residues. The CDR3 nucleotides are TGTGCCAGCAGCTTTGATGGGCCTTTTGGGGAGCTGTTTTTT. Its translation is CASSFDGPFGELFF.

The chain uses TRBV11-2 and TRBJ1-2; 7 bases agree with TRBD1. Trimming removed 3 bases from V and 6 bases from J; junction bases left unmatched: 13. The CDR3 contains 16 residues. Looked up from germline, CDR1 is SGHAT and CDR2 is FQNNGV. This CDR3 is CASSFPSGGGFNGYTF. The CDR3 bases are TGTGCCAGCAGCTTTCCCTCAGGAGGGGGCTTCAATGGCTACACCTTC.

The chain links TRBV7-2 to TRBJ2-1; TRBD2 agrees at 7 bases. The CDR3 runs to 15 residues. The germline V gene encodes CDR1 SGHTA and CDR2 FQGNSA. The V and J ends lost 4 bases and 6 bases, in that order; junction bases with no gene match: 9. The CDR3 nucleotides are TGTGCCAGCAGCTACCGGACTAGGCAAGGCAATGAGCAGTTCTTC. It is translated as CASSYRTRQGNEQFF.

The sample holds a few counts of this clone. The chain couples TRBV6-1 to TRBJ1-6; TRBD1 agrees at 8 bases. This CDR3 has 14 amino acids. V was clipped by 6 bases and J by 7 bases; unmatched bases: 5. The germline V gene encodes CDR1 MNHNS and CDR2 SASEGT. The CDR3 spells CASSLDRGNSPLHF. The CDR3 nucleotides read TGTGCCAGCAGCCTAGACAGGGGAAATTCACCCCTCCACTTT.

This clone occurred a few times. The chain combines TRBV9 with TRBJ2-7, with 8 positions matching TRBD1. The germline gives CDR1 SGDLS, CDR2 YYNGEE. The ends lost 0 bases at V and 0 bases at J; junction bases unmatched: 2. This CDR3 spans 15 amino acids. CDR3 region: CASSVAGGFSYEQYF. For the CDR3, the DNA is TGTGCCAGCAGCGTAGCAGGGGGCTTCTCCTACGAGCAGTACTTC.

The V gene is TRBV15, the J gene TRBJ2-1; the match to TRBD2 covers 8 bases. Trimming took 1 base from V and 10 from J; bases not matched to a gene: 12. Germline CDR1 is LNHNV and CDR2 is YYDKDF (reference sequence). This CDR3 region has 16 residues. The CDR3 region has the DNA TGTGCCACCAGCAGAGCTGCGGGAGGCCTAAGGGGGGAGCAGTTCTTC. The encoded protein is CATSRAAGGLRGEQFF.

The rearrangement links TRBV4-1 to TRBJ2-5; possibly TRBD1 for D (7 bases). The germline V and J ends were trimmed by 4 bases and 1 base, with 13 bases remaining between them. The germline V gene has CDR1 MGHRA and CDR2 YSYEKL. The CDR3 sequence is 15 residues long. Here the CDR3 reads CASSPGGTVQETQYF. The CDR3 DNA follows: TGCGCCAGCAGCCCAGGAGGGACAGTCCAAGAGACCCAGTACTTC.

CDR3 DNA: TGCGCCAGCAGGGGGGGAACCATCGACTCCTACGAGCAGTACTTC. Encoded protein: CASRGGTIDSYEQYF. The chain recombines TRBV5-1 with TRBJ2-7, with D tentatively TRBD2 (6 bases). The ends were cut back, 5 bases at V and 0 bases at J, with 15 bases in the middle. The CDR3 is made up of 15 amino acids. Germline CDR1 reads SGHRS; CDR2 reads YFSETQ.

This rearrangement joins TRBV30 to TRBJ1-4; 7 bases match TRBD1. The CDR3 is 15 residues long. J lost 5 bases, V lost 8 bases, and 14 bases had no gene match. In germline, CDR1 is GTSNPN, CDR2 SVGIG (reference sequence). The CDR3: CARGATGQSNEKLFF. The CDR3, as DNA: TGTGCCAGGGGGGCAACGGGACAGTCAAATGAAAAACTGTTTTTT.

Remarks on this clone: The same CDR3 also results from other DNA sequences found in this sample. The V call is TRBV27, the J call TRBJ2-3, with D perhaps matching TRBD2 (7 bases). In germline, CDR1 is MNHEY, CDR2 SMNVEV (reference sequence). This CDR3 has 14 amino acids. Trimming pared 3 bases from V and 6 bases from J, leaving 13 bases between. The CDR3 DNA follows: TGTGCCAGCAGTTTGGGGGGGGGCCCGGATACGCAGTATTTT. Translated, it gives CASSLGGGPDTQYF.

A few counts support this clone. This rearrangement joins TRBV30 to TRBJ2-2, with a possible D match to TRBD1 (5 bases). There are 15 residues in the CDR3. The V gene lost 1 base and the J gene lost 3 bases, with 12 bases spanning the gap. The V gene's germline CDR1 is GTSNPN and CDR2 SVGIG (reference sequence). DNA for the CDR3: TGTGCCTGGAGTGACCCAGGCAGGGACACCGGGGAGCTGTTTTTT. Protein product: CAWSDPGRDTGELFF.

This chain links TRBV10-3 with TRBJ2-7; 11 nucleotides match TRBD1. The CDR3 contains 16 residues. V lost 2 bases and J lost 6; bases outside the gene matches: 9. Germline V gene lookup returns CDR1 ENHRY and CDR2 SYGVKD. The CDR3 DNA reads as TGTGCCATCAGTGAGAGGACAGGGGGCGTCTTTACCGAGCAGTACTTC. Protein sequence: CAISERTGGVFTEQYF.

The chain carries TRBV28 and TRBJ1-2; 8 bases are a match to TRBD1. The ends lost 5 bases at V and 4 bases at J; junction bases unmatched: 9. The germline V gene has CDR1 MDHEN and CDR2 SYDVKM. The CDR3 consists of 15 residues. CDR3 in DNA: TGTGCCAGCAGTATCACCGGGACAGGCTCCTATGGCTACACCTTC. Translating it yields CASSITGTGSYGYTF.

A few counts support this clone. Different DNA sequences within this sample yield the same CDR3. The V gene is TRBV18, the J gene TRBJ1-1; 9 nucleotides line up with TRBD1. The V segment lost 3 bases and the J segment 3 bases; nucleotides outside the gene matches: 2. Germline assignment: CDR1 KGHSH and CDR2 LQKENI. CDR3 length: 14 residues. CDR3 loop: CASSPGTGYTEAFF. The CDR3 DNA follows: TGTGCCAGCTCACCCGGGACAGGGTACACTGAAGCTTTCTTT.